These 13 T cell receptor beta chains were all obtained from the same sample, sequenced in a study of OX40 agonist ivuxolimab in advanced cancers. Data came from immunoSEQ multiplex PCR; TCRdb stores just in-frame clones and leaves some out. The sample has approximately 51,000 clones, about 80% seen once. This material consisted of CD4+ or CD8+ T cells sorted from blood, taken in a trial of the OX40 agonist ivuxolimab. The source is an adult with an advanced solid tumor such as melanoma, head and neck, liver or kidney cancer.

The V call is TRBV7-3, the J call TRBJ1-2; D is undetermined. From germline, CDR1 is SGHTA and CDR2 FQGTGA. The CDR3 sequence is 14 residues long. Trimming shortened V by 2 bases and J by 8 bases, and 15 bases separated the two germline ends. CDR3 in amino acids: CASSLGRTGDGYTF. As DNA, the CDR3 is TGTGCCAGCAGCTTAGGAAGAACCGGAGACGGCTACACCTTC.

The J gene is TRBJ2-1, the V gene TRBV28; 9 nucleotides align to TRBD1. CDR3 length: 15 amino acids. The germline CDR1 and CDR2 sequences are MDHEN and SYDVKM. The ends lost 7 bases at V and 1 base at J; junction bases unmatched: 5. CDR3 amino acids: CASITGTGSYNEQFF. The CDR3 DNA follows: TGTGCCAGCATCACCGGGACAGGGTCCTACAATGAGCAGTTCTTC.

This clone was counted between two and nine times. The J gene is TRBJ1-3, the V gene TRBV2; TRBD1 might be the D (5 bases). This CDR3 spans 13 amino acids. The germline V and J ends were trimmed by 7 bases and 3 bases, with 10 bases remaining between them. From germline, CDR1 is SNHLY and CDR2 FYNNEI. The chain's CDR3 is CASKRTNGNTIYF. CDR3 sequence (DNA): TGTGCCAGCAAAAGGACAAATGGAAACACCATATATTTT.

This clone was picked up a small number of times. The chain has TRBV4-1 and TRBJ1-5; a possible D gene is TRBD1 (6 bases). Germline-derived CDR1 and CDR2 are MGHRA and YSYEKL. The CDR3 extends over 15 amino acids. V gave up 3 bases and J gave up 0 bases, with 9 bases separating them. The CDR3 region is CASSHGTNSNQPQHF. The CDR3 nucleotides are TGCGCCAGCAGCCACGGGACAAATAGCAATCAGCCCCAGCATTTT.

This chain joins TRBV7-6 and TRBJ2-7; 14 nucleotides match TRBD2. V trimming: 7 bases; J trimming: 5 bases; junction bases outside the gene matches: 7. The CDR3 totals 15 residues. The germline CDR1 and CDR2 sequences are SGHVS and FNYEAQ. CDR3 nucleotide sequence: TGTGCCAGCACCTTGGGGACTAGCGGGAGCCACGAGCAGTACTTC. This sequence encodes CASTLGTSGSHEQYF.

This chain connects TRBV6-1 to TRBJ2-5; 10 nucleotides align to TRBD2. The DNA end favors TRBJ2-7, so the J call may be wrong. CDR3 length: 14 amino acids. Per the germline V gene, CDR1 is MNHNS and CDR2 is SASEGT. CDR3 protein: CASNPLAGASEQYF. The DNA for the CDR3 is TGTGCCAGCAACCCTCTAGCGGGAGCGTCCGAGCAGTACTTC.

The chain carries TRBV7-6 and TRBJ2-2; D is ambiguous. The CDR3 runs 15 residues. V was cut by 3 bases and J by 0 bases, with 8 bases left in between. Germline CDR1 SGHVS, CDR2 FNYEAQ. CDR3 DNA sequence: TGTGCCAGCAGCTTGTTGGTCACGAACACCGGGGAGCTGTTTTTT. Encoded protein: CASSLLVTNTGELFF.

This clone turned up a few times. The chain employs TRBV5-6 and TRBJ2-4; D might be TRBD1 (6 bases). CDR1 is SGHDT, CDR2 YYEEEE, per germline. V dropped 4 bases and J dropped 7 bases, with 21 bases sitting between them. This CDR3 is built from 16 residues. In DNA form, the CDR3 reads TGTGCCAGCAGCCCCGTAGGGGGTGTCGGTAGGAACATTCAGTACTTC. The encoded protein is CASSPVGGVGRNIQYF.

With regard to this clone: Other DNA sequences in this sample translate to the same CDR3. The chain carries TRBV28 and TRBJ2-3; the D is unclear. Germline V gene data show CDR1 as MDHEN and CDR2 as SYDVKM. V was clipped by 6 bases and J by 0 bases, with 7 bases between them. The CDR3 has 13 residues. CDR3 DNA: TGTGCCAGCAGCCCCGGGAGCACAGATACGCAGTATTTT. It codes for CASSPGSTDTQYF.

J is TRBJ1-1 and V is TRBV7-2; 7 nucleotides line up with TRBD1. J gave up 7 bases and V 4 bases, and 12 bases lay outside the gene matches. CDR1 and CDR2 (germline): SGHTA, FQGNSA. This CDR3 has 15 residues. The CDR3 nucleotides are TGTGCCAGCAGCTCGACAGACACCAGGGGGAATGAAGCTTTCTTT. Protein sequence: CASSSTDTRGNEAFF.

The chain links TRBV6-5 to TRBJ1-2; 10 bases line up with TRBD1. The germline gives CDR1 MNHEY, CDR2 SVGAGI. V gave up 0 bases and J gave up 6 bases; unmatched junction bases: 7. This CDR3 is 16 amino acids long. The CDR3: CASSYSNLGTGDGYTF. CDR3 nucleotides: TGTGCCAGCAGTTACTCGAATCTCGGGACAGGGGATGGCTACACCTTC.

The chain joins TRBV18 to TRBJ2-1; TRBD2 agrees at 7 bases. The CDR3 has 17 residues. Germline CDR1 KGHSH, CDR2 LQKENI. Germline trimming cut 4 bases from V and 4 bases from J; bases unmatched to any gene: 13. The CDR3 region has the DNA TGTGCCAGCTCACGAAGCGGGAAGCTTGGGGCTTACAATGAGCAGTTCTTC. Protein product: CASSRSGKLGAYNEQFF.

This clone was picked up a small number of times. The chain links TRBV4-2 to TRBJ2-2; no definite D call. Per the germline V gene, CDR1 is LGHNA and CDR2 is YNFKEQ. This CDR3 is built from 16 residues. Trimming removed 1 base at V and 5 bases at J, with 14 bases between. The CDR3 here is CASSQVWLVRTGELFF. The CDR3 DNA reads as TGTGCCAGCAGCCAAGTCTGGTTAGTTCGTACCGGGGAGCTGTTTTTT.